This T cell receptor (beta chain) was sequenced in a study of T cell repertoires in cytomegalovirus infection. The wider study: Indications of both CMV infection and matching HLA type were provided by public TCR beta signatures.

Points from the study as a whole: Dominating the ex vivo response were HLA-C-restricted CMV-specific TCR beta clonotypes. CMV carriers having the relevant HLA were flagged by cumulative public TCR beta family frequency.

This clonotype was picked up many times. Its target is unknown. V lost 6 bases to trimming and J lost 2 bases, with 10 bases between them. There are 13 residues in the CDR3. Looked up from germline, CDR1 is MDHEN and CDR2 is SYDVKM. TCRdb re-analysed the reads in MiXCR, keeping a single row per CDR3 protein. The sample has approximately 260,000 distinct CDR3 sequences, about 15% seen once; the top ten hold around half. The chain has TRBV28 and TRBJ2-5; a weak D match, TRBD1 (5 bases). Sequenced input: CD8+ T cells from PBMCs. The sequence derives from a human donor in good health (CMV status not recorded). Some clones in this sample may be carry-over from other donors' samples. For the CDR3, the DNA is TGTGCCAGCAGACGACGGACACAAGAGACCCAGTACTTC. It yields the protein CASRRRTQETQYF.